Shown below are 20 T cell receptor beta chains from a single sample sequenced in a study of T cell changes during pregnancy in multiple sclerosis. Profiling relied on immunoSEQ multiplex PCR, and the TCRdb table lists in-frame clones only, not all of them. This table has tens of thousands of clones, 90% appearing once. The sequencing here drew on CD4+ T cells from peripheral blood mononuclear cells, taken in the second trimester of pregnancy. These receptors all come from a female donor with multiple sclerosis, enrolled in a pregnancy study.

This clone appeared once. The genes are TRBV7-2 and TRBJ2-7, with 8 bases fitting TRBD2. The CDR3 loop spans 16 amino acids. Germline lookup yields CDR1 SGHTA and CDR2 FQGNSA. The V and J ends lost 0 bases and 6 bases, in that order; junction bases with no gene match: 10. The DNA of the CDR3 is TGTGCCAGCAGCTTAGCTGAAGGTAGCGGGATGGGCGAGCAGTACTTC. As protein: CASSLAEGSGMGEQYF.

The genes are TRBV5-8 and TRBJ2-5, with a possible D match to TRBD1 (6 bases). CDR1 and CDR2 (germline): SGHTS, YDEGEE. The germline V and J ends were trimmed by 0 bases and 5 bases, with 8 bases remaining between them. The CDR3 runs 13 residues. The CDR3 protein is CASSLDRDETQYF. CDR3 coding DNA: TGTGCCAGCAGCTTGGACAGGGACGAGACCCAGTACTTC.

The rearrangement links TRBV9 to TRBJ1-1; D ambiguous. The CDR3 consists of 15 residues. From germline, CDR1 is SGDLS and CDR2 YYNGEE. Trimming removed 4 bases at V and 1 base at J, with 14 bases between. CDR3 sequence: CASSSNPTRNTEAFF. CDR3 DNA sequence: TGTGCCAGCAGCTCCAACCCGACAAGGAACACTGAAGCTTTCTTT.

The CDR3 nucleotides read TGTGCCAGTAGTATTAGCGGGAGGGCCTCATACGAGCAGTACTTC. Translation gives CASSISGRASYEQYF. The chain links TRBV19 to TRBJ2-7; 11 nucleotides align to TRBD2. J gave up 4 bases and V 3 bases, and 5 bases lay outside the gene matches. Germline CDR1 LNHDA, CDR2 SQIVND (reference sequence). The CDR3 spans 15 residues.

The V call is TRBV7-3, the J call TRBJ2-3, with TRBD2 matching over 7 bases. This CDR3 spans 14 amino acids. J was trimmed by 2 bases and V by 5 bases; bases with no gene match: 4. Germline CDR1 and CDR2: SGHTA and FQGTGA. CDR3 bases: TGTGCCAGCAGCCCCCTAGCGGCCACAGATACGCAGTATTTT. Its translation: CASSPLAATDTQYF.

The chain is built from TRBV10-2 and TRBJ2-1, with 9 bases that match TRBD2. Germline CDR1 reads WSHSY; CDR2 reads SAAADI. The CDR3 loop spans 13 amino acids. V dropped 6 bases and J dropped 7; count of bases not matched to a gene: 4. The CDR3 nucleotides are TGCGCCAGCAGGGGTAGCGGGAGTAATGAGCAGTTCTTC. This encodes CASRGSGSNEQFF.

V and J are TRBV18 and TRBJ2-1, with TRBD2 matching over 10 bases. The germline V gene encodes CDR1 KGHSH and CDR2 LQKENI. V lost 6 bases and J lost 6; bases outside the gene matches: 11. The CDR3 is 16 residues long. CDR3 sequence: CASSRLAGVETNEQFF. The CDR3 nucleotides read TGTGCCAGCTCCCGGCTAGCGGGAGTAGAGACCAATGAGCAGTTCTTC. The entire variable domain, with the rest obtained from reference TRBV18 and TRBJ2-1, is as follows: NAGVMQNPRHLVRRRGQEARLRCSPMKGHSHVYWYRQLPEEGLKFMVYLQKENIIDESGMPKERFSAEFPKEGPSILRIQQVVRGDSAAYFCASSRLAGVETNEQFFGPGTRLTVL.

V usage is TRBV27 and J usage is TRBJ1-2; 8 nucleotides line up with TRBD1. This CDR3 spans 14 amino acids. Germline trimming cut 6 bases from V and 5 bases from J; bases unmatched to any gene: 8. The germline V gene has CDR1 MNHEY and CDR2 SMNVEV (reference sequence). The CDR3 loop is CASRRSDRAYGYTF. CDR3 DNA: TGTGCCAGCAGACGGTCGGACAGGGCTTATGGCTACACCTTC.

The chain recombines TRBV11-2 with TRBJ1-1; 7 bases are shared with TRBD1. V dropped 1 base and J dropped 5; count of bases not matched to a gene: 4. Germline assignment: CDR1 SGHAT and CDR2 FQNNGV. This CDR3 spans 14 amino acids. CDR3 coding DNA: TGTGCCAGCAGCTTAGCTTCCAGGGGGACTGAAGCTTTCTTT. This gives the protein CASSLASRGTEAFF.

The chain couples TRBV6-5 to TRBJ1-3; D is unresolved. The CDR3 is made up of 14 amino acids. The V end was cut by 6 bases, the J end by 4 bases, with 13 bases between. In germline, CDR1 is MNHEY, CDR2 SVGAGI. The CDR3: CASRTKLTGNTIYF. The DNA for the CDR3 is TGTGCCAGCAGGACAAAGCTAACCGGAAACACCATATATTTT.

The chain recombines TRBV29-1 with TRBJ1-2; 9 bases match TRBD1. CDR1 and CDR2 (germline): SQVTM, ANQGSEA. The CDR3 totals 13 residues. The trim removed 5 bases at V and 7 bases at J, leaving 8 bases unmatched. The CDR3, as DNA: TGCAGCGTTCTTCAACAGGGGGCGTTTGGCTACACCTTC. Translated, it gives CSVLQQGAFGYTF. The full variable domain, in which reference TRBV29-1 and TRBJ1-2 provide the parts outside the CDR3, is SAVISQKPSRDICQRGTSLTIQCQVDSQVTMMFWYRQQPGQSLTLIATANQGSEATYESGFVIDKFPISRPNLTFSTLTVSNMSPEDSSIYLCSVLQQGAFGYTFGSGTRLTVV.

This chain joins TRBV10-3 and TRBJ1-1; TRBD1 agrees at 7 bases. Per the germline V gene, CDR1 is ENHRY and CDR2 is SYGVKD. The ends lost 5 bases at V and 4 bases at J; junction bases unmatched: 13. The CDR3 extends over 16 amino acids. The CDR3, as DNA: TGTGCCATCAGTAAGGGACAGCCGGGGAGGTCCACTGAAGCTTTCTTT. Translation: CAISKGQPGRSTEAFF.

The CDR3 here is CASSEALRTDGYTF. For the CDR3, the DNA is TGTGCCAGCAGTGAAGCGCTTAGGACAGACGGCTACACCTTC. The chain recombines TRBV2 with TRBJ1-2; D might be TRBD1 (6 bases). Trimming removed 0 bases at V and 8 bases at J, with 13 bases between. Germline V lookup: CDR1 SNHLY, CDR2 FYNNEI. The CDR3 contains 14 residues.

The rearrangement links TRBV4-3 to TRBJ2-2; 7 positions match TRBD1. The CDR3 is made up of 16 amino acids. Germline V lookup: CDR1 LGHNA, CDR2 YSLEER. V lost 1 base, J lost 2 bases, and 4 bases stayed unmatched. CDR3 in amino acids: CASSQVQGVNTGELFF. CDR3 DNA sequence: TGCGCCAGCAGCCAAGTCCAGGGGGTTAACACCGGGGAGCTGTTTTTT.

The V and J genes are TRBV5-1 and TRBJ2-7; a possible D gene is TRBD2 (5 bases). This CDR3 region has 15 residues. V was shortened by 0 bases and J by 1 base, with 11 bases between the two germline ends. CDR1 and CDR2 (germline): SGHRS, YFSETQ. CDR3 DNA: TGCGCCAGCAGCTTGGAGGCTAGCAGATCCTACGAGCAGTACTTC. It encodes CASSLEASRSYEQYF.

The chain couples TRBV5-1 to TRBJ2-3, with a possible D match to TRBD2 (6 bases). CDR3 length equals 14 residues. V lost 5 bases to trimming and J lost 4 bases, with 14 bases between them. Germline CDR1 SGHRS, CDR2 YFSETQ. The CDR3 nucleotides are TGCGCCAGCAGTCTAGCGTACACCGCAGATACGCAGTATTTT. Protein product: CASSLAYTADTQYF.

This rearrangement joins TRBV9 to TRBJ1-4, with D perhaps TRBD1 (5 bases). This CDR3 spans 14 amino acids. Per germline, CDR1 SGDLS and CDR2 YYNGEE. The V end was cut by 4 bases, the J end by 7 bases, with 14 bases between. CDR3 sequence: CASSMNPTGEKLFF. CDR3 coding DNA: TGTGCCAGCAGCATGAACCCCACAGGTGAAAAACTGTTTTTT.

The V call is TRBV5-6, the J call TRBJ2-5, with 8 bases lining up with TRBD1. Losses at the gene ends were 4 bases for V and 5 bases for J; bases not matched to a gene: 10. The CDR3 is made up of 15 amino acids. The germline V gene encodes CDR1 SGHDT and CDR2 YYEEEE. The CDR3 loop is CASSTRTGIRETQYF. The CDR3 region has the DNA TGTGCCAGCAGCACCAGGACAGGGATTAGGGAGACCCAGTACTTC. The entire variable domain, with the rest obtained from reference TRBV5-6 and TRBJ2-5, is as follows: DAGVTQSPTHLIKTRGQQVTLRCSPKSGHDTVSWYQQALGQGPQFIFQYYEEEERQRGNFPDRFSGHQFPNYSSELNVNALLLGDSALYLCASSTRTGIRETQYFGPGTRLLVL.

The chain couples TRBV11-3 to TRBJ2-1, with D possibly TRBD1 on 6 matching bases. Germline CDR1 and CDR2: SGHNT and YENEEA. V was shortened by 3 bases and J by 4 bases, with 13 bases between the two germline ends. The CDR3 length is 15 residues. The CDR3 nucleotides read TGTGCCAGCAGCTTTTCCCCAGGGACATACAATGAGCAGTTCTTC. Translation gives CASSFSPGTYNEQFF.

The chain has TRBV13 and TRBJ2-1; maybe TRBD2 (6 bases). V was cut by 5 bases and J by 6 bases, with 14 bases left in between. The V gene's germline CDR1 is PRHDT and CDR2 FYEKMQ (reference sequence). This CDR3 has 14 residues. CDR3 sequence: CASSHGRGGNEQFF. DNA of the CDR3: TGTGCCAGCAGCCACGGTCGGGGAGGCAATGAGCAGTTCTTC.